One sample yielded the 6 T cell receptor beta chains listed below, sequenced in a study of neurological immune-mediated disorders. MiXCR was run by TCRdb on the 5' RACE reads, yielding one entry per CDR3 protein. The sample yields about 90,000 distinct CDR3 sequences, around 13% seen once. Time point specified: longitudinal time-point 2. Sequenced material: PBMCs. The receptors originated from a female donor with HTLV-1-associated myelopathy (HAM/TSP).

This clonotype occurred many times. The chain recombines TRBV20-1 with TRBJ1-1; 7 bases are shared with TRBD1. The germline gives CDR1 DFQATT, CDR2 SNEGSKA (reference sequence). There are 14 residues in the CDR3. The junction had 1 base not matched to a gene; V was cut back by 0 bases and J by 0 bases. CDR3: CSARDQGVNTEAFF. DNA of the CDR3: TGCAGTGCTAGAGATCAGGGGGTGAACACTGAAGCTTTCTTT.

This clonotype was observed many times. The chain couples TRBV12-3 or TRBV12-4 to TRBJ2-2; a possible D gene is TRBD1 (5 bases). The V end lost 3 bases, the J end lost 4 bases, and 9 bases lay between the germline ends. This CDR3 spans 14 amino acids. The CDR3 nucleotides are TGTGCCAGCAGTTTGACAGCTCTCACCGGGGAGCTGTTTTTT. Protein: CASSLTALTGELFF.

This clonotype appeared many times. The chain combines TRBV5-1 with TRBJ2-2; TRBD2 might be the D (6 bases). Germline assignment: CDR1 SGHRS and CDR2 YFSETQ. Trimming removed 0 bases at V and 8 bases at J, with 11 bases between. This CDR3 contains 14 residues. This CDR3 reads CASSLVDGGGELFF. DNA of the CDR3: TGCGCCAGCAGCTTGGTCGACGGAGGGGGGGAGCTGTTTTTT.

This clonotype was recorded at least ten times. This chain uses TRBV20-1 with TRBJ1-3; no firm D call. Germline CDR1 is DFQATT and CDR2 is SNEGSKA (reference sequence). This CDR3 is built from 12 residues. V lost 7 bases and J 0 bases, leaving 7 bases between the germline ends. CDR3 DNA: TGCAGTGGCCAAAACTCTGGAAACACCATATATTTT. This encodes CSGQNSGNTIYF.

This clonotype was seen many times. The rearrangement links TRBV10-1 to TRBJ2-4, with 8 bases identical to TRBD2. With V trimmed by 5 bases and J by 3 bases, 12 bases remained unmatched. The CDR3 has 17 amino acids. Germline V gene data show CDR1 as WNHNN and CDR2 as SYGVQD (reference sequence). The CDR3 is CASSSPGGVFGKNIQYF. The CDR3 region has the DNA TGCGCCAGCAGTAGTCCCGGGGGGGTCTTTGGCAAAAACATTCAGTACTTC.

This clonotype came up many times. This chain joins TRBV28 and TRBJ2-4, with 9 bases lining up with TRBD2. The CDR3 consists of 15 residues. The trim removed 5 bases at V and 0 bases at J, leaving 2 bases unmatched. Per germline, CDR1 MDHEN and CDR2 SYDVKM. CDR3 nucleotides: TGTGCCAGCAGTACACTAGCGGGAGCCAAAAACATTCAGTACTTC. Translation: CASSTLAGAKNIQYF. Variable domain in full (rest from reference TRBV28 and TRBJ2-4): DVKVTQSSRYLVKRTGEKVFLECVQDMDHENMFWYRQDPGLGLRLIYFSYDVKMKEKGDIPEGYSVSREKKERFSLILESASTNQTSMYLCASSTLAGAKNIQYFGAGTRLSVL.